This TCR beta chain derives from a study of neurological immune-mediated disorders. General study findings and limits: Among 34 multiple sclerosis patients, phylogenetic grouping put the repertoires of 18 into a single related-CDR3 cluster, a possible signature. The greatest TCR clonal expansion appeared in HTLV-1-associated myelopathy and the smallest, falling below healthy controls, in multiple sclerosis.

The study built unsorted libraries from 2 million PBMCs kept at -80 C. This clonotype has a count of ten or more. Its antigen is unknown. 5'RACE with 10-nucleotide random UMIs generated the cDNA. Using its own MiXCR run on the 5' RACE reads, TCRdb lists one record per CDR3 protein. The data contain around 68,000 distinct CDR3 sequences, more than 3.5% of them singletons. The TCR comes from a man between 45 and 60 years old with multiple sclerosis. Source material: PBMCs.

The CDR3 here is CSARVRGRGEKLFF. The CDR3 nucleotides are TGCAGTGCTAGAGTTCGGGGGCGGGGTGAAAAACTGTTTTTT. The chain links TRBV20-1 to TRBJ1-4; TRBD1 is a possible D gene (6 bases). CDR3 length equals 14 residues. V was shortened by 1 base and J by 7 bases, with 13 bases between the two germline ends. CDR1 is DFQATT and CDR2 is SNEGSKA in the germline V gene (reference sequence).